The next 17 T cell receptor beta chains were all read from a single sample in a study of cytomegalovirus exposure and HLA in healthy donors. Method: immunoSEQ multiplex PCR; TCRdb's copy keeps in-frame clones and lacks some. Among about 170,000 clones, 95% to 96% were seen once, and the ten largest hold around 0.9%. The sample consisted of PBMCs. The source of these receptors is a woman aged 18 to 35 in good health and CMV-seronegative.

This chain uses TRBV11-2 with TRBJ2-3; TRBD1 matches at 7 bases. Germline V CDR1 and CDR2: SGHAT, FQNNGV. This CDR3 contains 14 residues. V was pared by 5 bases and J by 7 bases, with 9 bases of the junction left unmatched. Here the CDR3 DNA reads TGTGCCAGCAGCCCTAGACAGGGTACTCATACGCAGTATTTT. This codes for CASSPRQGTHTQYF.

The rearrangement links TRBV19 to TRBJ2-1; 7 nucleotides match TRBD1. J was trimmed by 5 bases and V by 4 bases; bases with no gene match: 8. CDR1 and CDR2 from the germline V gene are LNHDA and SQIVND (reference sequence). The CDR3 is made up of 15 amino acids. The CDR3 loop reads CASSKRQGFDNEQFF. CDR3 bases: TGTGCCAGTAGTAAAAGACAGGGTTTCGACAATGAGCAGTTCTTC.

This sequence joins TRBV11-3 and TRBJ2-7, with a weak D call TRBD2 (5 bases). The CDR3 covers 13 residues. The germline V and J ends were trimmed by 0 bases and 3 bases, with 6 bases remaining between them. The germline V gene encodes CDR1 SGHNT and CDR2 YENEEA. In DNA form, the CDR3 reads TGTGCCAGCAGCTTAGATCGGGACTACGAGCAGTACTTC. This encodes CASSLDRDYEQYF.

This chain joins TRBV9 and TRBJ2-1; tentative D call: TRBD2 (7 bases). Germline V lookup: CDR1 SGDLS, CDR2 YYNGEE. V was shortened by 4 bases and J by 7 bases, with 21 bases between the two germline ends. The length of the CDR3 is 16 residues. The CDR3 DNA reads TGTGCCAGCAGCACCACGGACAGCGGGATGGTGAATGAGCAGTTCTTC. Translation: CASSTTDSGMVNEQFF. Filled out from reference TRBV9 and TRBJ2-1, the complete variable domain reads DSGVTQTPKHLITATGQRVTLRCSPRSGDLSVYWYQQSLDQGLQFLIQYYNGEERAKGNILERFSAQQFPDLHSELNLSSLELGDSALYFCASSTTDSGMVNEQFFGPGTRLTVL.

Worth noting for this clone: Other DNA sequences in the same sample also yield this CDR3. The chain couples TRBV27 to TRBJ2-1, with a weak D call TRBD2 (6 bases). Germline CDR1 MNHEY, CDR2 SMNVEV (reference sequence). The CDR3 totals 12 residues. V was cut by 3 bases and J by 8 bases, with 8 bases left in between. The chain's CDR3 is CASSFGGDEQFF. The CDR3 nucleotides are TGTGCCAGCAGTTTCGGGGGTGATGAGCAGTTCTTC.

The chain is built from TRBV7-9 and TRBJ2-7; perhaps TRBD2 as D (5 bases). This CDR3 region has 14 residues. V gave up 5 bases and J gave up 6 bases, with 17 bases separating them. Per the germline V gene, CDR1 is SEHNR and CDR2 is FQNEAQ (reference sequence). The CDR3 coding sequence is TGTGCCAGCAGCCCACGGAGGCTGCCCCGCGAGCAGTACTTC. Amino acid sequence: CASSPRRLPREQYF.

The chain joins TRBV29-1 to TRBJ2-3, with 11 bases fitting TRBD1. Per germline, CDR1 SQVTM and CDR2 ANQGSEA. There are 12 residues in the CDR3. Losses at the gene ends were 6 bases for V and 4 bases for J; bases not matched to a gene: 0. Here the CDR3 DNA reads TGCAGCGTGGGACAGGGGGCAGATACGCAGTATTTT. Translating gives CSVGQGADTQYF.

The J gene is TRBJ2-5, the V gene TRBV10-3, with TRBD2 as a possible D gene (5 bases). Per germline, CDR1 ENHRY and CDR2 SYGVKD. V gave up 3 bases and J gave up 5 bases, with 10 bases separating them. CDR3 size: 13 residues. CDR3 protein: CAISDRGEETQYF. The CDR3 nucleotides read TGTGCCATCAGTGATCGGGGTGAGGAGACCCAGTACTTC.

The chain uses TRBV7-6 and TRBJ1-3; 7 positions match TRBD1. V trimming: 8 bases; J trimming: 1 base; junction bases outside the gene matches: 14. The CDR3 contains 17 residues. Germline assignment: CDR1 SGHVS and CDR2 FNYEAQ. The CDR3 sequence is CASRGQSENSSGNTIYF. CDR3 nucleotides: TGTGCCAGCCGGGGACAGTCGGAAAATTCTTCTGGAAACACCATATATTTT.

The V call is TRBV7-2, the J call TRBJ2-7; D is unresolved. Germline V CDR1 and CDR2: SGHTA, FQGNSA. V was clipped by 5 bases and J by 3 bases, with 11 bases between them. CDR3 length equals 13 residues. The CDR3 DNA is TGTGCCAGCAGCGTGGATGAGGTCTACGAGCAGTACTTC. Protein: CASSVDEVYEQYF.

The chain joins TRBV7-8 to TRBJ2-6; perhaps TRBD1 as D (5 bases). The germline V gene has CDR1 SGHVS and CDR2 FQNEAQ. The CDR3 loop spans 16 amino acids. V was trimmed by 5 bases and J by 0 bases, leaving 11 bases between them. This chain's CDR3 is CASSPDRISGANVLTF. The CDR3 DNA follows: TGTGCCAGCAGCCCAGACAGAATCTCTGGGGCCAACGTCCTGACTTTC.

This chain uses TRBV4-2 with TRBJ2-3; the D gene is possibly TRBD2 (6 bases). The CDR3 totals 18 residues. CDR1 is LGHNA and CDR2 is YNFKEQ in the germline V gene. V shed 0 bases and J shed 0 bases, with 16 bases lying between them. CDR3 in amino acids: CASSQETGGTSSTDTQYF. The CDR3, as DNA: TGTGCCAGCAGCCAAGAGACCGGGGGAACCTCTAGCACAGATACGCAGTATTTT.

The sample holds one count of this clone. J is TRBJ1-2 and V is TRBV19; TRBD1 aligns across 7 bases. The germline V gene has CDR1 LNHDA and CDR2 SQIVND (reference sequence). The CDR3 length is 14 residues. The J segment lost 4 bases and the V segment lost 5 bases, leaving 7 bases of the junction unmatched. The DNA for the CDR3 is TGTGCCAGTAGTGCCGACAGGGATGTCTATGGCTACACCTTC. Residues: CASSADRDVYGYTF.

This chain links TRBV29-1 with TRBJ1-1; 9 nucleotides match TRBD1. This CDR3 region has 15 residues. The germline V gene encodes CDR1 SQVTM and CDR2 ANQGSEA. With V trimmed by 4 bases and J by 3 bases, 9 bases remained unmatched. CDR3 loop: CSVGWGTGYDTEAFF. The CDR3 region has the DNA TGCAGCGTTGGTTGGGGGACAGGGTACGACACTGAAGCTTTCTTT.

This clone came up once. V usage is TRBV4-1 and J usage is TRBJ2-1, with 11 bases identical to TRBD2. CDR3 length: 16 residues. J was trimmed by 8 bases and V by 4 bases; bases with no gene match: 10. Germline V CDR1 and CDR2: MGHRA, YSYEKL. CDR3 in DNA: TGCGCCAGCAGCCGTGTGCTAGCGGGGGGCGGCGATGAGCAGTTCTTC. It yields the protein CASSRVLAGGGDEQFF.

J is TRBJ1-2 and V is TRBV11-1, with a tentative D call TRBD1 (6 bases). CDR1 is SGHAT and CDR2 is FQDESV in the germline V gene (reference sequence). The CDR3 totals 13 residues. V was cut by 5 bases and J by 4 bases, with 11 bases left in between. This CDR3 is CASSPTGAYGYTF. CDR3 coding DNA: TGTGCCAGCAGCCCGACAGGTGCCTATGGCTACACCTTC.

The V gene is TRBV4-3, the J gene TRBJ2-1; perhaps TRBD1 as D (7 bases). Germline values: CDR1 LGHNA, CDR2 YSLEER. CDR3 length: 14 residues. The germline V and J ends were trimmed by 0 bases and 10 bases, with 13 bases remaining between them. CDR3 residues: CASSQDPTGREQFF. As DNA, the CDR3 is TGCGCCAGCAGCCAAGATCCGACAGGGAGGGAGCAGTTCTTC.